This T cell receptor beta chain derives from a study of cytomegalovirus exposure and HLA in healthy donors. Whole-study results and caveats: Overall, roughly 150 TCR beta chains were annotated as cytomegalovirus-associated.

Despite likely unrecorded immune exposures, the donors were nominally healthy at the time of sampling. About this clone itself: Its antigen is as yet unknown.

Germline V gene sequence: CDR1 MGHRA, CDR2 YSYEKL. CDR3 size: 15 residues. Losses at the gene ends were 3 bases for V and 4 bases for J; bases not matched to a gene: 9. The PCR used 60 Vbeta and 13 Jbeta primers. Sequenced by immunoSEQ multiplex PCR; TCRdb stores in-frame clones only, minus some. This table lists 200,000 to 250,000 clones. The clonotype originates from a woman in her 30s in good health and CMV-seropositive. Sequenced sample: PBMCs. V usage is TRBV4-1 and J usage is TRBJ2-7; 7 positions match TRBD1. The CDR3 DNA reads TGCGCCAGCAGCCAGGGGGACAGTCCGTTATACGAGCAGTACTTC. Translating it yields CASSQGDSPLYEQYF.